This T cell receptor (beta chain) is from a study of blood T cell repertoires in COVID-19. Study information: Spain, Italy and the United States supplied samples that represented acute and convalescent COVID-19.

Profiling relied on immunoSEQ multiplex PCR, and the TCRdb table lists in-frame clones only, not all of them. The data hold over 200,000 clones, with 80% to 90% observed a single time. CDR3 length: 17 residues. The germline gives CDR1 LNHDA, CDR2 SQIVND (reference sequence). The V segment lost 7 bases and the J segment 4 bases; nucleotides outside the gene matches: 11. The sequencing input was PBMCs or T cells enriched from blood (not recorded which). This sequence originates from a woman in her thirties who had been exposed to COVID-19. The V gene is TRBV19, the J gene TRBJ1-5; 12 nucleotides agree with TRBD1. CDR3 residues: CASTLGDRGQGNQPQHF. In nucleotides, the CDR3 is TGTGCCAGTACCTTAGGGGACAGGGGGCAGGGGAATCAGCCCCAGCATTTT.